The T cell receptor beta chain under discussion was sequenced for a study of CD8+ T cells in alopecia areata. Overall study context: Female C3H/HeJ mice aged roughly 7-11 weeks received skin from spontaneously alopecic C3H/HeJ graft donors aged about 6-12 months. General study results and limits: Scalp sample sequencing also detects resident alphabeta T cells of normal skin. Relative to normal scalp, lesional scalp, especially alopecia totalis/universalis, showed higher clonality.

With V trimmed by 0 bases and J by 1 base, 2 bases remained unmatched. The germline V gene encodes CDR1 NNHDY and CDR2 SYVADS. The CDR3 is 15 residues long. TCR sequencing used cDNA made by reverse transcription of extracted RNA. Method: immunoSEQ multiplex PCR; TCRdb's copy keeps in-frame clones and lacks some. The data show some 110,000 clones, with none appearing a single time. This clone has just a few counts. Antigen unknown. The genes and germline here are from mouse. The CDR3 is cut off 4 residues early in the read; its end comes from the germline J gene. The clonotype was recovered from a C3H/HeJ mouse with alopecia areata. MHC haplotype: H2-k. Sequenced: lesional skin. The J gene is TRBJ2-5, the V gene TRBV13-3; 7 nucleotides agree with TRBD2. The CDR3 reads CASSDGWGDQDTQYF. The sequenced part of the CDR3 DNA is TGTGCCAGCAGTGATGGGTGGGGGGACCAAGAC.